Below are 21 T cell receptor beta chains sequenced from a single sample in a study of identical twins. TCRdb processed the 5' RACE reads anew with MiXCR; each CDR3 protein has one entry. Seen here are 300,000 to 400,000 distinct CDR3 sequences, approximately 8.7% observed once, and the top ten hold roughly 8.9%. The sample was naive T cells sorted from blood. Receptor source: a woman aged 45 to 65 in good health.

About this clonotype itself: A much larger clone lies one base from this, so it may be a read error. This chain uses TRBV20-1 with TRBJ2-3, with 10 nucleotides matching TRBD2. Looked up from germline, CDR1 is DFQATT and CDR2 is SNEGSKA (reference sequence). The CDR3 loop spans 18 amino acids. V lost 2 bases, J lost 3 bases, and 14 bases stayed unmatched. The CDR3 region is CSARRPNPLAGRTDTQYF. CDR3 DNA sequence: TGCAGTGCTAGACGACCCAATCCACTAGCGGGAAGGACAGATACGCAGTATTTT.

The gene calls are TRBV20-1 and TRBJ2-3, with a possible D match to TRBD1 (7 bases). CDR1 and CDR2 from the germline V gene are DFQATT and SNEGSKA (reference sequence). CDR3 length equals 14 residues. With 4 bases removed from V and 5 bases from J, the gap between germline ends came to 16 bases. CDR3 nucleotides: TGCAGTGCTATCCAGGGGGGTGTTCAAGATACGCAGTATTTT. This gives the protein CSAIQGGVQDTQYF.

The chain combines TRBV4-1 with TRBJ1-1; D unresolved. V was cut by 1 base and J by 1 base, with 4 bases left in between. Germline CDR1 MGHRA, CDR2 YSYEKL. This CDR3 has 13 amino acids. The CDR3 loop is CASSQVGNTEAFF. The CDR3 coding sequence is TGCGCCAGCAGCCAAGTGGGGAACACTGAAGCTTTCTTT.

The chain couples TRBV12-3 or TRBV12-4 to TRBJ2-1; D is perhaps TRBD2 (5 bases). CDR3 length: 14 amino acids. The V and J ends lost 8 bases and 5 bases respectively, with 16 bases between them. This CDR3 reads CASLPRAGDNEQFF. In DNA, the CDR3 is TGTGCCAGCCTTCCGCGGGCCGGGGACAATGAGCAGTTCTTC.

This clonotype occurred many times. This sequence joins TRBV5-1 and TRBJ2-7; D uncertain. Germline V gene data show CDR1 as SGHRS and CDR2 as YFSETQ. V lost 6 bases to trimming and J lost 7 bases, with 14 bases between them. The CDR3 contains 12 residues. CDR3: CASTPPEDEQYV. The CDR3 DNA reads as TGCGCCAGCACCCCGCCCGAAGATGAGCAGTACGTC.

The chain links TRBV5-1 to TRBJ2-3; a weak D match, TRBD1 (6 bases). The CDR3 spans 16 residues. V lost 3 bases and J lost 6, with 20 bases in between. The germline V gene has CDR1 SGHRS and CDR2 YFSETQ. CDR3 nucleotides: TGCGCCAGCAGCTCCTACGGACAGCCTCAATGGGATACGCAGTATTTT. It specifies CASSSYGQPQWDTQYF. The whole variable domain, remainder taken from reference TRBV5-1 and TRBJ2-3, is KAGVTQTPRYLIKTRGQQVTLSCSPISGHRSVSWYQQTPGQGLQFLFEYFSETQRNKGNFPGRFSGRQFSNSRSEMNVSTLELGDSALYLCASSSYGQPQWDTQYFGPGTRLTVL.

This clonotype has a count of ten or more. The chain is built from TRBV5-1 and TRBJ2-3; a weak D match, TRBD1 (6 bases). CDR1 and CDR2 from the germline V gene are SGHRS and YFSETQ. V lost 1 base and J lost 2, with 11 bases in between. The CDR3 covers 15 residues. The CDR3 DNA is TGCGCCAGCAGCTTGAGGGGGACGGTCACAGATACGCAGTATTTT. It translates to CASSLRGTVTDTQYF.

This clonotype was counted a few times. The gene calls are TRBV29-1 and TRBJ2-7; 9 nucleotides match TRBD1. Germline values: CDR1 SQVTM, CDR2 ANQGSEA. J gave up 3 bases and V 5 bases, and 5 bases lay outside the gene matches. This CDR3 has 13 amino acids. CDR3 sequence (DNA): TGCAGCGTTACGACAGGGGGGGGCTACGAGCAGTACGTC. As protein: CSVTTGGGYEQYV.

In its sample, this clonotype was seen a few times. CDR3 DNA: TGCGCCAGCAGCTTGGAGTTTCGCCCTAGAGGGAGGAACTACGAGCAGTACGTC. It codes for CASSLEFRPRGRNYEQYV. The genes are TRBV5-1 and TRBJ2-7, with D perhaps matching TRBD2 (6 bases). The CDR3 contains 18 residues. Germline V gives CDR1 SGHRS, CDR2 YFSETQ. The germline V and J ends were trimmed by 0 bases and 3 bases, with 22 bases remaining between them.

This clonotype was detected ten times or more. The J gene is TRBJ2-3, the V gene TRBV5-6; tentatively, D is TRBD1 or TRBD2 (5 bases each). The ends were cut back, 0 bases at V and 7 bases at J, with 18 bases in the middle. This CDR3 is 16 amino acids long. Looked up from germline, CDR1 is SGHDT and CDR2 is YYEEEE. Here the CDR3 DNA reads TGTGCCAGCAGCTTGGCCGGGGCCCCGGGTCCCTATACGCAGTATTTT. Translating it yields CASSLAGAPGPYTQYF.

This clonotype turned up a few times. The gene calls are TRBV11-2 and TRBJ2-3; D perhaps matches TRBD1 (6 bases). Trimming removed 8 bases from V and 6 bases from J, with 15 bases in between. This CDR3 is built from 13 residues. Germline values: CDR1 SGHAT, CDR2 FQNNGV. The CDR3 loop is CASVQGYYDTQYF. CDR3 nucleotides: TGTGCCAGCGTACAGGGTTATTACGATACGCAGTATTTT.

This clonotype was seen at least ten times. The chain joins TRBV28 to TRBJ2-7; the D gene is possibly TRBD2 (5 bases). The CDR3 extends over 12 amino acids. V was trimmed by 3 bases and J by 4 bases, leaving 7 bases between them. Germline-derived CDR1 and CDR2 are MDHEN and SYDVKM. The CDR3: CASSLGEYEQYV. The CDR3 DNA is TGTGCCAGCAGTTTGGGAGAATACGAGCAGTACGTC.

V gene TRBV29-1 combines with J gene TRBJ2-1; 7 bases map to TRBD2. Germline CDR1 is SQVTM and CDR2 is ANQGSEA. The CDR3 totals 12 residues. The V segment lost 2 bases and the J segment 12 bases; nucleotides outside the gene matches: 7. CDR3 protein: CSVEKVREGQFF. The CDR3 nucleotides are TGCAGCGTTGAAAAGGTCAGGGAGGGGCAGTTCTTC.

This clonotype was detected a few times. V usage is TRBV5-6 and J usage is TRBJ1-2, with D hard to call. This CDR3 is 15 amino acids long. V dropped 4 bases and J dropped 0 bases, with 13 bases sitting between them. The germline V gene encodes CDR1 SGHDT and CDR2 YYEEEE. Here the CDR3 reads CASSPWELANYGYTF. The CDR3 DNA follows: TGTGCCAGCAGCCCTTGGGAGTTAGCTAACTATGGCTACACCTTC.

This clonotype was counted only a few times. This chain uses TRBV7-9 with TRBJ2-2; TRBD1 agrees at 9 bases. Looked up from germline, CDR1 is SEHNR and CDR2 is FQNEAQ (reference sequence). With 5 bases clipped from V and 9 bases from J, the junction kept 10 bases outside the gene matches. The CDR3 runs 15 residues. The CDR3 is CASSTNTGQGRELFF. The CDR3, as DNA: TGTGCCAGCAGCACCAACACTGGACAGGGGAGGGAGCTGTTTTTT.

The V gene is TRBV20-1, the J gene TRBJ2-5; TRBD2 aligns across 7 bases. The V gene's germline CDR1 is DFQATT and CDR2 SNEGSKA (reference sequence). The CDR3 is 15 residues long. With 5 bases clipped from V and 5 bases from J, the junction kept 14 bases outside the gene matches. DNA of the CDR3: TGCAGTGCTGCTAAGTCACTAGCGCGGGAGGAGACCCAGTACTTC. It translates to CSAAKSLAREETQYF.

V gene TRBV20-1 combines with J gene TRBJ1-4; 8 positions agree with TRBD1. The CDR3 covers 15 residues. Germline trimming cut 6 bases from V and 3 bases from J; bases unmatched to any gene: 9. The V gene's germline CDR1 is DFQATT and CDR2 SNEGSKA (reference sequence). CDR3 bases: TGCAGTGCGCCTGACAGGGGCGCTTCTAATGAAAAACTGTTTTTT. The encoded protein is CSAPDRGASNEKLFF.

The rearrangement uses TRBV18 and TRBJ2-3; 7 bases are shared with TRBD2. V shed 8 bases, J shed 10 bases, and the junction held 9 bases outside the gene matches. The CDR3 length is 12 residues. The V gene's germline CDR1 is KGHSH and CDR2 LQKENI. The CDR3 sequence is CASTAEREAQYF. Here the CDR3 DNA reads TGTGCCAGCACCGCAGAGCGGGAAGCGCAGTATTTT. Drawing the rest from reference TRBV18 and TRBJ2-3, the complete variable domain is NAGVMQNPRHLVRRRGQEARLRCSPMKGHSHVYWYRQLPEEGLKFMVYLQKENIIDESGMPKERFSAEFPKEGPSILRIQQVVRGDSAAYFCASTAEREAQYFGPGTRLTVL.

This chain links TRBV29-1 with TRBJ2-2, with TRBD2 matching 7 bases. CDR1 and CDR2 (germline): SQVTM, ANQGSEA. Trimming removed 7 bases from V and 7 bases from J; junction bases left unmatched: 15. The CDR3 length is 15 residues. CDR3 DNA: TGCAGCGGCCGGGGAGGGGAACGAAACGGCGGGGAGCTGTTTTTT. Its translation: CSGRGGERNGGELFF.

This clonotype was counted only a few times. This chain joins TRBV20-1 and TRBJ1-5, with TRBD1 matching 10 bases. The CDR3 sequence is 16 residues long. Germline V gene data show CDR1 as DFQATT and CDR2 as SNEGSKA (reference sequence). The V gene end was trimmed by 3 bases and the J gene end by 0 bases; junction bases not matched to a gene: 5. CDR3 region: CSARVGQGYSNQPQHF. CDR3 nucleotide sequence: TGCAGTGCTAGGGTGGGACAGGGGTATAGCAATCAGCCCCAGCATTTT.

This clonotype has just a few counts. The rearrangement links TRBV29-1 to TRBJ1-1; D is ambiguous. V lost 4 bases, J lost 7 bases, and 13 bases lay in between. The CDR3 runs to 12 residues. Germline CDR1 is SQVTM and CDR2 is ANQGSEA. In nucleotides, the CDR3 is TGCAGCGTTGCCCACGCGGGAGGTGAAGCTTTCTTT. Residues: CSVAHAGGEAFF. Variable domain in full (rest from reference TRBV29-1 and TRBJ1-1): SAVISQKPSRDICQRGTSLTIQCQVDSQVTMMFWYRQQPGQSLTLIATANQGSEATYESGFVIDKFPISRPNLTFSTLTVSNMSPEDSSIYLCSVAHAGGEAFFGQGTRLTVV.